A single sample is the source of the 2 T cell receptor beta chains below, sequenced in a study of blood T cell repertoires in COVID-19. Repertoires were generated with immunoSEQ multiplex PCR, while TCRdb's copy carries only in-frame clones and drops some. The table has about 400,000 clones, around 90% seen once. Sample: PBMCs or T cells enriched from blood (not recorded which). The receptors stem from a woman between 40 and 50 years old with acute COVID-19.

This chain connects TRBV5-1 to TRBJ2-5, with D perhaps TRBD2 (6 bases). The CDR3 length is 16 residues. Germline V gene data show CDR1 as SGHRS and CDR2 as YFSETQ. Between the trimmed V and J ends, which lost 5 bases and 4 bases, there was a span of 21 bases. The CDR3 here is CASSRSEARGGETQYF. Written as DNA, the CDR3 is TGCGCCAGCAGTCGATCCGAGGCAAGGGGAGGAGAGACCCAGTACTTC.

This clone was seen just once. The V call is TRBV3-1 (or the pseudogene TRBV3-2), the J call TRBJ1-3; D remains unclear. This CDR3 has 15 amino acids. Germline lookup yields CDR1 LGHDT and CDR2 YNNKEL (reference sequence). Trimming took 2 bases from V and 1 from J, leaving 9 bases between them. The CDR3 nucleotides read TGTGCCAGCAGCCAAATAGGAGAGTCTGGAAACACCATATATTTT. Protein product: CASSQIGESGNTIYF.